This is a list of T cell receptor beta chains from one sample in a study of shared clonotypes between healthy human individuals. The method was immunoSEQ multiplex PCR; TCRdb's version includes in-frame clones alone and lacks a portion of them. The data hold more than 600,000 clones, with about 92% observed a single time. Sequencing was carried out using naive CD8+ T cells sorted from blood. These receptors all come from a man younger than 45 in good health. CDR3s include the opening cysteine and the closing phenylalanine or tryptophan. The order of the fields is D gene, J gene, clone size, V gene, CDR3 DNA, CDR3 protein. The D gene is left open where the match is weak. Clone size is not always given. Where it is, it says once, few, many or a class for expanded clones.

D gene: .; J gene: TRBJ1-2; clone size: .; V gene: TRBV4-3; CDR3 DNA: TGCGCCATCAGCCAATTGGTCGGCAACAACTATGGCTACACCTTC; CDR3 protein: CAISQLVGNNYGYTF
D gene: .; J gene: TRBJ2-1; clone size: .; V gene: TRBV7-6; CDR3 DNA: TGTGCCAGCAGCTTAGGACCGAGAGCAGGCAATGAGCAGTTCTTC; CDR3 protein: CASSLGPRAGNEQFF
D gene: .; J gene: TRBJ1-1; clone size: once; V gene: TRBV7-2; CDR3 DNA: TGTGCCAGCAGCCGAAATCTCCAGGGTTCCGCTGAAGCTTTCTTT; CDR3 protein: CASSRNLQGSAEAFF
D gene: TRBD1; J gene: TRBJ2-7; clone size: .; V gene: TRBV19; CDR3 DNA: TGTGCCAGTAGTAATAACAGGGGGTACTACGAGCAGTACTTC; CDR3 protein: CASSNNRGYYEQYF
D gene: TRBD1; J gene: TRBJ1-2; clone size: .; V gene: TRBV9; CDR3 DNA: TGTGCCAGCAGCCCACGGACAGGGGAAGGCTACACCTTC; CDR3 protein: CASSPRTGEGYTF
D gene: .; J gene: TRBJ2-2; clone size: .; V gene: TRBV9; CDR3 DNA: TGTGCCAGCACGGGAAGGGGCGACGGGCCGAACACCGGGGAGCTGTTTTTT; CDR3 protein: CASTGRGDGPNTGELFF
D gene: TRBD2; J gene: TRBJ2-1; clone size: once; V gene: TRBV7-8; CDR3 DNA: TGTGCCAGCAGCTTAGGCGGCGGGAGTCTGAGCAATGAGCAGTTCTTC; CDR3 protein: CASSLGGGSLSNEQFF
D gene: .; J gene: TRBJ2-2; clone size: .; V gene: TRBV4-3; CDR3 DNA: TGCGCCAGCAGCCAAGGGGGGTCCGGGGAGCTGTTTTTT; CDR3 protein: CASSQGGSGELFF
D gene: .; J gene: TRBJ2-7; clone size: .; V gene: TRBV7-6; CDR3 DNA: TGTGCCAGCAGCTTAGAGTTTCCTGCCTACGAGCAGTACTTC; CDR3 protein: CASSLEFPAYEQYF
D gene: .; J gene: TRBJ2-1; clone size: .; V gene: TRBV2; CDR3 DNA: TGTGCCAGCAGTCGGACACGTTTGGTCTATGAGCAGTTCTTC; CDR3 protein: CASSRTRLVYEQFF
D gene: .; J gene: TRBJ1-5; clone size: .; V gene: TRBV6-1; CDR3 DNA: TGTGCCAGCAGCCCTGGGGGGTGGCTCGATCAGCCCCAGCATTTT; CDR3 protein: CASSPGGWLDQPQHF
D gene: .; J gene: TRBJ1-1; clone size: .; V gene: TRBV2; CDR3 DNA: TGTGCCAGCAGTGGAAGTCCGGAGATGAACACTGAAGCTTTCTTT; CDR3 protein: CASSGSPEMNTEAFF
D gene: .; J gene: TRBJ1-1; clone size: .; V gene: TRBV20-1; CDR3 DNA: TGCAGTGCTAGAGATTTAGATGAAGCTTTCTTT; CDR3 protein: CSARDLDEAFF
D gene: .; J gene: TRBJ2-7; clone size: .; V gene: TRBV27; CDR3 DNA: TGTGCCAGCAGTCAACTACAGGGCTACGAGCAGTACTTC; CDR3 protein: CASSQLQGYEQYF
D gene: TRBD2; J gene: TRBJ2-1; clone size: .; V gene: TRBV18; CDR3 DNA: TGTGCCAGCTCACTCACTAGCGGGAGGGCCCGGGAGCAGTTCTTC; CDR3 protein: CASSLTSGRAREQFF
D gene: .; J gene: TRBJ2-2; clone size: .; V gene: TRBV5-1; CDR3 DNA: TGCGCCAGCAGCCTCCAGGGAAACACCGGGGAGCTGTTTTTT; CDR3 protein: CASSLQGNTGELFF
D gene: TRBD1; J gene: TRBJ1-2; clone size: .; V gene: TRBV27; CDR3 DNA: TGTGCCAGCAGCCTAGTGAGGGAGACAGGGGAAGATGGCTACACCTTC; CDR3 protein: CASSLVRETGEDGYTF
D gene: TRBD1; J gene: TRBJ2-1; clone size: .; V gene: TRBV7-9; CDR3 DNA: TGTGCCAGCACCCAGGGGGCATCTCTAGGTAATGAGCAGTTCTTC; CDR3 protein: CASTQGASLGNEQFF
D gene: TRBD1; J gene: TRBJ2-5; clone size: once; V gene: TRBV11-2; CDR3 DNA: TGTGCCAGCAGCCACCTGACAGGGAAAGACCAAGAGACCCAGTACTTC; CDR3 protein: CASSHLTGKDQETQYF
D gene: .; J gene: TRBJ1-2; clone size: .; V gene: TRBV5-1; CDR3 DNA: TGCGCCAGCAGCCAAATAAGAAAAACGGACCCGGGGGGCTACACCTTC; CDR3 protein: CASSQIRKTDPGGYTF
D gene: .; J gene: TRBJ2-1; clone size: .; V gene: TRBV12-5; CDR3 DNA: TGTGCTAGTGGCCCCTGGGAAGGAACCTACAATGAGCAGTTCTTC; CDR3 protein: CASGPWEGTYNEQFF
D gene: TRBD2; J gene: TRBJ2-1; clone size: .; V gene: TRBV6-4; CDR3 DNA: TGTGCCAGCAGTAGGGGAGGGGCCAGCTACAATGAGCAGTTCTTC; CDR3 protein: CASSRGGASYNEQFF
D gene: .; J gene: TRBJ2-7; clone size: .; V gene: TRBV6-5; CDR3 DNA: TGTGCCAGCAGTTACTCAGTGGGGGCGCCGGGCGAGCAGTACTTC; CDR3 protein: CASSYSVGAPGEQYF
D gene: TRBD1; J gene: TRBJ1-1; clone size: .; V gene: TRBV27; CDR3 DNA: TGTGCCAGCAAATGGGCAGGGGGGCCGGGCCCTGAAGCTTTCTTT; CDR3 protein: CASKWAGGPGPEAFF
D gene: .; J gene: TRBJ2-7; clone size: .; V gene: TRBV5-1; CDR3 DNA: TGCGCCAGCAGCTTGAGCGGTTACGAGCAGTACTTC; CDR3 protein: CASSLSGYEQYF
D gene: TRBD1; J gene: TRBJ2-7; clone size: .; V gene: TRBV7-9; CDR3 DNA: TGTGCCAGCACTTACGGACAGGGGACCTACGAGCAGTACTTC; CDR3 protein: CASTYGQGTYEQYF
D gene: .; J gene: TRBJ2-3; clone size: .; V gene: TRBV6-1; CDR3 DNA: TGTGCCAGCAGTGAAGACACAGATACGCAGTATTTT; CDR3 protein: CASSEDTDTQYF
D gene: .; J gene: TRBJ1-1; clone size: .; V gene: TRBV23-1; CDR3 DNA: TGCGCCAGCAGTCATCAGGGGATGAACACTGAAGCTTTCTTT; CDR3 protein: CASSHQGMNTEAFF
D gene: TRBD2; J gene: TRBJ2-1; clone size: .; V gene: TRBV9; CDR3 DNA: TGTGCCAGCAGCGGACTAGCGACGGGAAGCTCCTACAATGAGCAGTTCTTC; CDR3 protein: CASSGLATGSSYNEQFF
D gene: TRBD1; J gene: TRBJ2-7; clone size: .; V gene: TRBV28; CDR3 DNA: TGTGCCAGCGATTCCGGGCAGGGGGCCTACGAGCAGTACTTC; CDR3 protein: CASDSGQGAYEQYF
D gene: .; J gene: TRBJ2-6; clone size: .; V gene: TRBV5-1; CDR3 DNA: TGCGCCAGCAGCGTAATGACAGCGAGTGGGGCCAACGTCCTGACTTTC; CDR3 protein: CASSVMTASGANVLTF
D gene: .; J gene: TRBJ1-5; clone size: .; V gene: TRBV19; CDR3 DNA: TGTGCCAGTAGTATAAGGGGCAATCAGCCCCAGCATTTT; CDR3 protein: CASSIRGNQPQHF
D gene: TRBD1; J gene: TRBJ2-7; clone size: .; V gene: TRBV4-1; CDR3 DNA: TGCGCCAGCAGCCTTCTGACAGGGATCCACGAGCAGTACTTC; CDR3 protein: CASSLLTGIHEQYF
D gene: .; J gene: TRBJ1-3; clone size: .; V gene: TRBV9; CDR3 DNA: TGTGCCAGCAACCCTGGGGACCGCGGAAACACCATATATTTT; CDR3 protein: CASNPGDRGNTIYF
D gene: .; J gene: TRBJ2-7; clone size: .; V gene: TRBV18; CDR3 DNA: TGTGCCAGCTCACCGGGGGGATACGAGCAGTACTTC; CDR3 protein: CASSPGGYEQYF
D gene: TRBD2; J gene: TRBJ2-7; clone size: .; V gene: TRBV11-2; CDR3 DNA: TGTGCCAGCAGCCCGGCAGGGGAGCGGGAGAGGAACTACGAGCAGTACTTC; CDR3 protein: CASSPAGERERNYEQYF
D gene: .; J gene: TRBJ2-2; clone size: .; V gene: TRBV7-9; CDR3 DNA: TGTGCCAGCAGCTGGACCGGGGAGCTGTTTTTT; CDR3 protein: CASSWTGELFF
D gene: .; J gene: TRBJ2-1; clone size: .; V gene: TRBV9; CDR3 DNA: TGTGCCAGCAGCGCGGCAGGAGAGAATGAGCAGTTCTTC; CDR3 protein: CASSAAGENEQFF
D gene: TRBD2; J gene: TRBJ2-7; clone size: .; V gene: TRBV5-5; CDR3 DNA: TGTGCCAGCAGCTTGTTTCTAGCGGGAGGTTACTACGAGCAGTACTTC; CDR3 protein: CASSLFLAGGYYEQYF
D gene: .; J gene: TRBJ2-3; clone size: .; V gene: TRBV2; CDR3 DNA: TGTGCCAGCAGGTTCATCGGTTCCTCGGCAGATACGCAGTATTTT; CDR3 protein: CASRFIGSSADTQYF
D gene: .; J gene: TRBJ2-7; clone size: .; V gene: TRBV27; CDR3 DNA: TGTGCCAGCAGTTTAAGAGGCGAGCAGTACTTC; CDR3 protein: CASSLRGEQYF
D gene: .; J gene: TRBJ1-4; clone size: .; V gene: TRBV4-1; CDR3 DNA: TGCGCCAGCAGCCAAGAGAGTTCAACTAATGAAAAACTGTTTTTT; CDR3 protein: CASSQESSTNEKLFF
D gene: .; J gene: TRBJ2-7; clone size: .; V gene: TRBV9; CDR3 DNA: TGTGCCAGCAGCGTAGAGGGCGAGGGCACCTACGAGCAGTACTTC; CDR3 protein: CASSVEGEGTYEQYF
D gene: TRBD2; J gene: TRBJ2-5; clone size: .; V gene: TRBV11-3; CDR3 DNA: TGTGCCAGCAGCTCAAGCGGGAATAGCGGGGAGACCCAGTACTTC; CDR3 protein: CASSSSGNSGETQYF
D gene: .; J gene: TRBJ2-2; clone size: .; V gene: TRBV7-9; CDR3 DNA: TGTGCCAGCAGCTTACTTCCAGGGGCGGGCGGAGCGAACACCGGGGAGCTGTTTTTT; CDR3 protein: CASSLLPGAGGANTGELFF
D gene: .; J gene: TRBJ2-3; clone size: .; V gene: TRBV18; CDR3 DNA: TGTGCCAGCTCACCAGAGTGGGTTCCAGATACGCAGTATTTT; CDR3 protein: CASSPEWVPDTQYF
D gene: TRBD1; J gene: TRBJ2-7; clone size: .; V gene: TRBV28; CDR3 DNA: TGTGCCAGCAGCTCCCCCGGGACAGGGGTCTACGAGCAGTACTTC; CDR3 protein: CASSSPGTGVYEQYF
D gene: TRBD1; J gene: TRBJ2-3; clone size: .; V gene: TRBV11-2; CDR3 DNA: TGTGCCAGCAGCGTCCGCCGGGACAGACATCATTCGGATACGCAGTATTTT; CDR3 protein: CASSVRRDRHHSDTQYF
D gene: TRBD1; J gene: TRBJ1-1; clone size: .; V gene: TRBV5-1; CDR3 DNA: TGCGCCAGCAGTGACAGGGGACCCGATGAAGGTGAAGCTTTCTTT; CDR3 protein: CASSDRGPDEGEAFF
D gene: .; J gene: TRBJ1-1; clone size: .; V gene: TRBV27; CDR3 DNA: TGTGCCAGCAGTCCAAATGCAATGAACACTGAAGCTTTCTTT; CDR3 protein: CASSPNAMNTEAFF
D gene: TRBD2; J gene: TRBJ2-2; clone size: .; V gene: TRBV18; CDR3 DNA: TGTGCCAGCTCACCAACATCCAGCGGGAGTCTCACCGGGGAGCTGTTTTTT; CDR3 protein: CASSPTSSGSLTGELFF
D gene: .; J gene: TRBJ2-1; clone size: once; V gene: TRBV11-2; CDR3 DNA: TGTGCCAGCAGCTACAAAATCAATGAGCAGTTCTTC; CDR3 protein: CASSYKINEQFF
D gene: .; J gene: TRBJ2-3; clone size: .; V gene: TRBV27; CDR3 DNA: TGTGCCAGCAGTTTTGAGGGGTGGACAGATACGCAGTATTTT; CDR3 protein: CASSFEGWTDTQYF
D gene: .; J gene: TRBJ1-5; clone size: .; V gene: TRBV7-2; CDR3 DNA: TGTGCCAGCAGCGAGGGGCCCCCCGGTATGGGTCAGCCCCAGCATTTT; CDR3 protein: CASSEGPPGMGQPQHF
D gene: .; J gene: TRBJ2-1; clone size: .; V gene: TRBV5-6; CDR3 DNA: TGTGCCAGCAGCGGAGGGGGCGGGTTCGGCCACAGGTCCTACAATGAGCAGTTCTTC; CDR3 protein: CASSGGGGFGHRSYNEQFF